Listed below are T cell receptor beta chains from one sample, sequenced in a study of blood T cell repertoires in COVID-19. TCRdb keeps only in-frame clones here, not all; method: immunoSEQ multiplex PCR. In the table there are 200,000 to 250,000 clones, approximately 86% of which are singletons. Sequenced input: PBMCs or T cells enriched from blood (not recorded which). These receptors all stem from a woman in her 30s who had been exposed to COVID-19. The CDR3 runs from the conserved cysteine through the conserved F or W. The order of the fields is clone size, J gene, D gene, V gene, CDR3 DNA, CDR3 protein. The D gene is left open where the match is weak. Size is stated for part of the rows, as once, few or many counts, or as a class when the clone is expanded.

>few|TRBJ2-3|TRBD1|TRBV5-5
TGTGCCAGCAGCCCCGGCCGGGACAGGACTGCATACACAGATACGCAGTATTTT
CASSPGRDRTAYTDTQYF
>-|TRBJ2-7|TRBD1|TRBV29-1
TGCAGGGGTGACAGGGGGAAGTGTTCTGAGCAGTACTTC
CRGDRGKCSEQYF
>-|TRBJ1-4|-|TRBV4-1
TGCGCCAGCAGCCAAGATCCCACAGGGACTAATGAAAAACTGTTTTTT
CASSQDPTGTNEKLFF
>-|TRBJ1-1|TRBD1|TRBV29-1
TGCAGCGGGCTGGGACAGGGTTTGAACACTGAAGCTTTCTTT
CSGLGQGLNTEAFF
>-|TRBJ1-4|TRBD1|TRBV2
TGTGCCAGCAGTGATTTGGGACAGAGGTATGAAAAACTGTTTTTT
CASSDLGQRYEKLFF
>-|TRBJ1-2|-|TRBV12-3/TRBV12-4
TGTGCCAGCAGCCAAGAGCGGCAAACCTTC
CASSQERQTF
>-|TRBJ1-1|-|TRBV11-2
TGTGCCAGCAATCTCCTAATGAACACTGAAGCTTTCTTT
CASNLLMNTEAFF
>-|TRBJ2-2|-|TRBV24-1
TGTGCCACCAGTGATCCTCAAACTTACACCGGGGAGCTGTTTTTT
CATSDPQTYTGELFF
>-|TRBJ1-5|-|TRBV13
TGTGCCAGCAGTAGCGGACGGGGAAATCAGCCCCAGCATTTT
CASSSGRGNQPQHF
>-|TRBJ1-3|-|TRBV30
TGTGCCTGGAGTCCAGGGGAGAACACCATATATTTT
CAWSPGENTIYF
>-|TRBJ1-4|-|TRBV19
TGTGCCAGTATGAGGACGGCCGGGGGGGAAAAACTGTTTTTT
CASMRTAGGEKLFF
>-|TRBJ2-7|-|TRBV7-8
TGTGCCAGCAGCCCCACTGGCTACGAGCAGTACTTC
CASSPTGYEQYF
>-|TRBJ2-7|-|TRBV3-1/TRBV3-2
TGTGCCAGCAGCCAACTCGACATCCTCTCCTACGAGCAGTACTTC
CASSQLDILSYEQYF
>-|TRBJ1-6|TRBD1|TRBV28
TGTGCCAGCTATGGGACAGGGGGGTTTAGGGGGAGTTCACCCCTCCACTTT
CASYGTGGFRGSSPLHF
>-|TRBJ1-6|-|TRBV6-1
TGTGCCAGCAGTGAGGGGGGGGGCTACTCCTATAATTCACCCCTCCACTTT
CASSEGGGYSYNSPLHF
>few|TRBJ2-2|TRBD2|TRBV4-1
TGCGCCAGCAGCCTAGCGGGGGGAGCCGACACCGGGGAGCTGTTTTTT
CASSLAGGADTGELFF
>-|TRBJ1-1|TRBD1|TRBV27
TGTGCCAGCAGTTTAAGACCGGACAGGGCAGGAACTGAAGCTTTCTTT
CASSLRPDRAGTEAFF
>-|TRBJ2-3|TRBD2|TRBV5-1
TGCGCCAGCAGCCCCGGGACTAGCGGGGGGTCTCGCACAGATACGCAGTATTTT
CASSPGTSGGSRTDTQYF
>-|TRBJ1-5|-|TRBV28
TGTGCCAGCAGTTGGCCTTACAACAACAATCAGCCCCAGCATTTT
CASSWPYNNNQPQHF
>-|TRBJ1-5|TRBD1|TRBV10-3
TGTGCCATCAGGGGGACAGGGGGTAACGATCAGCCCCAGCATTTT
CAIRGTGGNDQPQHF
>-|TRBJ1-1|-|TRBV10-3
TGTGCCATCAGTGTCGGGGCTGAAGCTTTCTTT
CAISVGAEAFF
>-|TRBJ1-1|-|TRBV4-2
TGTGCCAGCAGCCAAGATGAGGGCAAGAACACTGAAGCTTTCTTT
CASSQDEGKNTEAFF